This TCR beta chain was found in a study of Graves' ophthalmopathy and Graves' hyperthyroidism (dated by TCRdb to between 2018 and 2020). The study in broad terms: Peripheral blood samples were taken at the time of initial diagnosis, before any treatment was given. The study used signatures of the TCR beta repertoire to tell Graves' ophthalmopathy apart from Graves' hyperthyroidism and to predict which patients would progress to ophthalmopathy. In total, under 150 blood samples were TCR-sequenced: roughly 45 ophthalmopathy, about 75 hyperthyroidism and approximately 17 hyperthyroidism-to-ophthalmopathy patients. To explore V-J signatures distinguishing ophthalmopathy from hyperthyroidism, a discovery set of some 100 patients (about 43 ophthalmopathy, around 55 stable hyperthyroidism) was enrolled. An independent validation cohort was composed of fewer than 20 hyperthyroidism patients and around 16 patients who later progressed from hyperthyroidism to ophthalmopathy. T-cell repertoires of thyroid tissue and blood were compared in about 6 hyperthyroidism patients. Following sample collection, hyperthyroidism patients were given methimazole at a starting dose of 30 mg daily, and ophthalmopathy patients were given high-dose intravenous methylprednisolone.

From V the trimming removes 6 bases and from J it removes 6 bases, while the gene matches leave 14 bases of the junction unaccounted for. From its cysteine to its phenylalanine, the CDR3 spans 17 amino acids. The retained sequence is limited to the CDR3, 51 bases, with the frame set at the first base. In the germline V gene (reference sequence), CDR1 corresponds to SEHNR and CDR2 to FQNEAQ. Ophthalmopathy patients were characterized by moderately to severely active disease, a Clinical Activity Score of at least 3, a NOSPECS grade of at least 4, and a disease duration under 3 months. Patients with other autoimmune diseases, uncontrolled infections, pregnancy or lactation were excluded from the study. Clinical symptoms, serum thyroxine, TRAb, thyroid ultrasound and orbital computed tomography formed the basis of the diagnosis. Ficoll-Paque density gradient centrifugation was used to isolate PBMCs from around 10 ml of fresh peripheral blood. Total RNA was extracted using Trizol reagent, and RNA quality was checked on an Agilent 2100 Bioanalyzer.

Details on this clonotype: The target of this receptor is not known. No per-base quality is available; no much larger clone lies one base away.

For repertoire sequencing, the TCR beta CDR3 regions were amplified from RNA transcripts. The first round was an RT-PCR using HTBI primers with the Qiagen OneStep RT-PCR kit, and this first round was followed by a second-round multiplex PCR, then size selection and purification. Libraries were sequenced on an Illumina HiSeq2000 using paired-end 100 bp reads. The original pipeline was this. SOAPnuke was used to process the reads, removing any read that contained adapters or uncalled bases, had a mean Phred below 15, or lacked an exact match to the constant primer or identifier. COPE v1.2.5 was used to merge high-quality paired reads. Each unique nucleotide sequence was defined as a clonotype, and clonotypes were aligned to IMGT TRB V, D and J references with MiTCR v1.1. The analysis was limited to V-J combinations with a frequency above 0.0001, which together covered 99.2% of repertoires. A TCR clonal expansion and chaos score per V-J combination was defined as the ratio of F50 clonal expansion to chaos observed in the TCRdist matrix. Welch's t-statistics and random forest were used to reduce features to about 13 V-J combinations, which were fed into a naive Bayes classifier. Thyroid-blood repertoire similarity was quantified with the Morisita-Horn index. The public reads were run again by TCRdb, first through fastp at Q25 and then through MiXCR, and only productive beta chains were kept. Rows are combined by CDR3 protein, so each entry shows the most common genes and DNA. The V and J calls shown here were made by TCRdb, not taken from the authors' results. In all, the sample holds 600,000 to 950,000 distinct CDR3 sequences, and approximately 40% of those were seen once. Jointly, the top ten make up about 40% of the sample.

What the study reported, not specific to this receptor: No statistical method was used to set the sample size in advance, and the investigators knew which group each participant was assigned to. In validation, the model predicted ophthalmopathy progression with 55% to 71% sensitivity and approximately 75% specificity; 12 predicted patients were CT-confirmed with GO in a median of approximately 6.5 months. Most expanded thyroid clonotypes with a frequency above 0.001 also appeared in blood, which suggests that blood repertoires may reflect the immune response in the thyroid. The 13-signature model separated ophthalmopathy from stable hyperthyroidism with roughly 89% sensitivity and roughly 84% specificity in cross-validation, and 80%/75% in the test set.

The specimen sequenced was peripheral blood. The chain was built from TRBV7-9 and TRBJ2-2; 9 bases in the junction line up with TRBD1. This clonotype was obtained from an adult man with Graves' ophthalmopathy. The nucleotides are TGTGCCAGCAGTGCCCGGACAGGGGTAGGGCCTGCCGGGGAGCTGTTTTTT. The translation is CASSARTGVGPAGELFF.